These T cell receptor beta chains were read from a single sample in a study of T cell repertoires in cytomegalovirus infection. A single record per CDR3 protein comes from TCRdb applying MiXCR to the reads. The sample lists 290,000 or so distinct CDR3 sequences, around 10% occurring once. The material sequenced was PBMCs. The receptors were sampled from a human donor in good health (CMV status not recorded). Some clones in this sample may be carry-over from other donors' samples. The CDR3 runs from the conserved cysteine through the conserved F or W. A D gene is named only where the DNA matches it firmly. Only part of the rows carry a size: once, few, many, or a class if the clone is expanded.

TRBV14,-,TRBJ2-7,-,TGTGCCAGCAGCCAAGTCCTCTGGGGGGAACCCCACGAGCAGTACTTC,CASSQVLWGEPHEQYF
TRBV2,-,TRBJ1-1,-,TGTGCCAGCGAGGGGGCTGAAGCTTTCTTT,CASEGAEAFF
TRBV28,many,TRBJ1-2,-,TGTGCCAGCAGTTTGATTGGGCAGAACTATGGCTACACCTTC,CASSLIGQNYGYTF
TRBV20-1,many,TRBJ2-7,-,TGCAGTGCTAGTAACCCGCTATACGAGCAGTACTTC,CSASNPLYEQYF
TRBV7-2,many,TRBJ1-3,-,TGTGCCAGCAGCTTACTCGCTAACACCATATATTTT,CASSLLANTIYF
TRBV6-5,-,TRBJ2-1,-,TGTGCCAGCAGTTACTTCGGGGGACCTTACAAATACAATGAGCAGTTCTTC,CASSYFGGPYKYNEQFF
TRBV18,many,TRBJ1-5,TRBD1,TGTGCCAGCTCGCCAAGCAGGGGGAGCAATCAGCCCCAGCATTTT,CASSPSRGSNQPQHF
TRBV6-1,many,TRBJ1-1,TRBD1,TGTGCCAGCAGTTTCGAGACAGGGCGGGGCACTGAAGCTTTCTTT,CASSFETGRGTEAFF
TRBV7-2,many,TRBJ2-1,TRBD2,TGTGCCAGCAGCCCAAGCGGGGGGAGCCTCAATGAGCAGTTCTTC,CASSPSGGSLNEQFF
TRBV7-3,many,TRBJ2-1,-,TGTGCCAGCAGCTTGCCCGGACGGACGGACAATGAGCAGTTCTTC,CASSLPGRTDNEQFF
TRBV20-1,many,TRBJ2-7,TRBD1,TGCAGTGCTAGCCGATCCACAGGGGGCCTTACTATCGAGCAGTACTTC,CSASRSTGGLTIEQYF
TRBV11-3,-,TRBJ2-1,-,TGTGCCAGCAGTAGAGGGGGGACAGAAAACAATGAGCAGTTCTTC,CASSRGGTENNEQFF
TRBV12-3/TRBV12-4,many,TRBJ1-6,-,TGTGCCAGCAGTCTGGACCGGAGCTCCTATAATTCACCCCTCCACTTT,CASSLDRSSYNSPLHF
TRBV28,many,TRBJ1-1,-,TGTGCCAGCAGTGCATCAGACCTAGTGCACACTGAAGCTTTCTTT,CASSASDLVHTEAFF
TRBV28,many,TRBJ2-5,-,TGTGCCAGCGCCGGAGGTTACCAAGAGACCCAGTACTTC,CASAGGYQETQYF
TRBV29-1,few,TRBJ2-1,-,TGCAGCGTTGATCAGGGCAATGAGCAGTTCTTC,CSVDQGNEQFF
TRBV3-1,-,TRBJ2-1,-,TGTGCCAGCAGCCAGAAGGTAAACATCTACAATGAGCAGTTCTTC,CASSQKVNIYNEQFF
TRBV28,many,TRBJ1-2,-,TGTGCCAGCAGCACCGGGGGAGTGCTTAACTATGGCTACACCTTC,CASSTGGVLNYGYTF
TRBV9,many,TRBJ2-2,-,TGTGCCAGCAGCGCCCTGGGGACTACCGGGGAGCTGTTTTTT,CASSALGTTGELFF
TRBV7-2,-,TRBJ2-2,-,TGTGCCAGCAGCTTAGTGGGCGGACACTTAAGTACCGGGGAGCTGTTTTTT,CASSLVGGHLSTGELFF
TRBV7-9,many,TRBJ2-4,TRBD2,TGTGCCAGCAGCGGGACTAGCGGGGGCCAACCCGGGGCCAAAAACATTCAGTACTTC,CASSGTSGGQPGAKNIQYF
TRBV9,-,TRBJ2-3,TRBD2,TGTGCCAGCAGCGCTTCCAAGCGGGGGGGCTCCACAGATACGCAGTATTTT,CASSASKRGGSTDTQYF
TRBV29-1,many,TRBJ2-6,-,TGCAGCGTTGACGAATCTGGGGCCAACGTCCTGACTTTC,CSVDESGANVLTF
TRBV7-8,many,TRBJ2-1,TRBD2,TGTGCCAGCAGCACTGAACGGGGGGGGGAGCAGTTCTTC,CASSTERGGEQFF
TRBV12-3/TRBV12-4,many,TRBJ2-5,-,TGTGCCAGCAGTTTAAACTACCGGGGGGAGACCCAGTACTTC,CASSLNYRGETQYF
TRBV28,many,TRBJ2-1,-,TGTGCCAGCGGGTTGGGACTGGACTACAATGAGCAGTTCTTC,CASGLGLDYNEQFF
TRBV6-1,many,TRBJ1-1,-,TGTGCCAGCAGTTTCAAGACAGGTTCGGGGAACACTGAAGCTTTCTTT,CASSFKTGSGNTEAFF
TRBV20-1,many,TRBJ2-5,TRBD2,TGCAGTGCTCCCGGTTTCCTACTAGCGGGGGCGGAGACCCAGTACTTC,CSAPGFLLAGAETQYF
TRBV11-2,once,TRBJ2-7,TRBD2,TGTGCCAGCAGTCTTAGCGGGGTCCTCTACGAGCAGTACTTC,CASSLSGVLYEQYF
TRBV7-9,many,TRBJ2-1,-,TGTGCCAGCAGCTTAGCCTCCAGGGGCCGGGAGGCGTATGAGCAGTTCTTC,CASSLASRGREAYEQFF
TRBV5-5,-,TRBJ2-5,-,TGTGCCAGCAGCTCGAGGGAAGAGACCCAGTACTTC,CASSSREETQYF
TRBV20-1,many,TRBJ1-1,TRBD1,TGCAGTGCTAGAGGGACAGGGGTGAGCACTGAAGCTTTCTTT,CSARGTGVSTEAFF
TRBV12-3/TRBV12-4,many,TRBJ2-4,-,TGTGCCAGCAGTGTATGGGGTGAAAGGGCCAAAAACATTCAGTACTTC,CASSVWGERAKNIQYF
TRBV7-2,-,TRBJ1-2,TRBD1,TGTGCCAGCAGCTCCCAAATAGGACAGGGAGTAAATGGCTACACCTTC,CASSSQIGQGVNGYTF
TRBV11-2,-,TRBJ2-5,-,TGTGCCAGCAGCGTAGGGGGTAACCAAGAGACCCAGTACTTC,CASSVGGNQETQYF
TRBV29-1,-,TRBJ2-1,-,TGCAGCGGTCGAGATGGGGGGCCGAGCTCCTACAATGAGCAGTTCTTC,CSGRDGGPSSYNEQFF
TRBV7-9,many,TRBJ2-3,-,TGTGCCAGCAGGTGGCGGGGAATCACAGATACGCAGTATTTT,CASRWRGITDTQYF
TRBV29-1,many,TRBJ1-2,TRBD1,TGCAGCGTTGAAGAGAGAAGAGACAGGGGGGCGGATGGCTACACCTTC,CSVEERRDRGADGYTF
TRBV25-1,many,TRBJ2-5,-,TGTGCCAGCAGTCGCCAGCGGCAAGAGACCCAGTACTTC,CASSRQRQETQYF
TRBV5-4,many,TRBJ1-4,TRBD1,TGTGCCAGCAGCTTACAGGGGCGGACTAATGAAAAACTGTTTTTT,CASSLQGRTNEKLFF
TRBV7-9,many,TRBJ1-1,-,TGTGCCAGCAGCCCTAGCAGGGTCGGTTTAGACACTGAAGCTTTCTTT,CASSPSRVGLDTEAFF
TRBV5-6,few,TRBJ1-2,-,TGTGCCAGCAGCCAACCCCAGGGGATGGGTCGTGGCTACACCTTC,CASSQPQGMGRGYTF
TRBV28,many,TRBJ1-5,-,TGTGCCAGTATGAGGCTCCTACCCCAGCCCCAGCATTTT,CASMRLLPQPQHF
TRBV2,-,TRBJ2-5,TRBD1,TGTGCCAGCAGCCGGGACAGGGGAGGAAGTGGAATAGAGACCCAGTACTTC,CASSRDRGGSGIETQYF
TRBV7-9,many,TRBJ1-1,TRBD1,TGTGCCAGCAGCTTAGCGCTCCGGCAGGGGGTGGCTGAAGCTTTCTTT,CASSLALRQGVAEAFF
TRBV20-1,-,TRBJ2-3,-,TGCAGTGCTAGGGATTATCGGAGGATAGATACGCAGTATTTT,CSARDYRRIDTQYF
TRBV28,few,TRBJ1-4,-,TGTGCCAGCAGCCGGTGGGGGGAAGCTGAAAAACTGTTTTTT,CASSRWGEAEKLFF
TRBV29-1,few,TRBJ1-3,-,TGCAGCGTGAGGGGCCGCCTGGGGAACACCATATATTTT,CSVRGRLGNTIYF
TRBV23-1,few,TRBJ1-5,-,TGCGCCAGCACCCCTGGACGGCAAAAATATAGCAATCAGCCCCAGCATTTT,CASTPGRQKYSNQPQHF
TRBV5-1,-,TRBJ2-1,TRBD2,TGCGCCAGCAGCCCTGGGCTGCTAGCGGGGGGTTACAATGAGCAGTTCTTC,CASSPGLLAGGYNEQFF
TRBV25-1,many,TRBJ1-6,-,TGTGCCAGCAGTGAAATAGGGAGCTCCTATAATTCACCCCTCCACTTT,CASSEIGSSYNSPLHF
TRBV7-6,many,TRBJ2-5,-,TGTGCCAGCAGCTCCGGGAGGACAGCAAGAAGGGAGACCCAGTACTTC,CASSSGRTARRETQYF
TRBV25-1,many,TRBJ2-1,TRBD1,TGTGCCAGCAGTCCCCGGACAGGGCGTTCCTACAATGAGCAGTTCTTC,CASSPRTGRSYNEQFF